This entry lists 10 T cell receptor beta chains sequenced from one sample in a study of T-cell memory formation after mild COVID-19. Each CDR3 protein gets one entry after TCRdb re-called the 5' RACE reads with MiXCR. The table lists roughly 130,000 distinct CDR3 sequences, roughly 6% of them singletons. The sequenced sample consisted of PBMCs or a T cell subset sorted from them (not recorded which). The source of these receptors is an adult woman who had mild COVID-19 (a few samples of this study predate the infection). Cell type and time point are not known.

This clonotype was detected ten times or more. V and J are TRBV6-6 and TRBJ1-1, with D unclear. Trimming removed 4 bases from V and 1 base from J, with 10 bases in between. Germline V gene data show CDR1 as MNHNY and CDR2 as SVGAGI (reference sequence). This CDR3 is 14 amino acids long. DNA of the CDR3: TGTGCCAGCAGTTTTGGTCCCGGGAACACTGAAGCTTTCTTT. Translated, it gives CASSFGPGNTEAFF.

This clonotype was counted many times. This chain connects TRBV5-6 to TRBJ2-1, with a tentative D call TRBD2 (5 bases). V was cut by 3 bases and J by 5 bases, with 9 bases left in between. Germline CDR1 SGHDT, CDR2 YYEEEE. The CDR3 has 13 residues. This CDR3 reads CASSSDWNNEQFF. The DNA for the CDR3 is TGTGCCAGCAGCTCGGACTGGAACAATGAGCAGTTCTTC.

This clonotype appeared many times. This chain joins TRBV5-4 and TRBJ2-5; tentatively, D is TRBD1 (5 bases). Trimming removed 0 bases from V and 2 bases from J, with 14 bases in between. Germline loops: CDR1 SGHNT, CDR2 YYREEE (reference sequence). The CDR3 covers 16 residues. The CDR3 sequence is CASSLGPQQVQETQYF. CDR3 sequence (DNA): TGTGCCAGCAGCTTGGGCCCTCAACAGGTTCAAGAGACCCAGTACTTC.

The chain carries TRBV20-1 and TRBJ1-1, with D tentatively TRBD1 (6 bases). The CDR3 is 14 residues long. Germline loops: CDR1 DFQATT, CDR2 SNEGSKA (reference sequence). Trimming stripped 2 bases from V and 2 bases from J, with 12 bases between. CDR3 in amino acids: CSARRQALNTEAFF. The CDR3, as DNA: TGCAGTGCTAGACGACAGGCACTTAACACTGAAGCTTTCTTT.

This clonotype occurred a few times. This sequence joins TRBV20-1 and TRBJ1-3, with a possible D match to TRBD1 (6 bases). The CDR3 is 13 residues long. V lost 2 bases and J 4 bases, leaving 9 bases between the germline ends. The V gene's germline CDR1 is DFQATT and CDR2 SNEGSKA (reference sequence). The CDR3 here is CSARPGQGNTIYF. The CDR3 DNA reads as TGCAGTGCTAGACCCGGACAGGGAAACACCATATATTTT.

This chain uses TRBV6-5 with TRBJ2-7; no clear D. V dropped 0 bases and J dropped 2 bases, with 11 bases sitting between them. This CDR3 contains 15 residues. Germline values: CDR1 MNHEY, CDR2 SVGAGI. The CDR3 here is CASSYSAQTTYEQYF. As DNA, the CDR3 is TGTGCCAGCAGTTACTCTGCCCAGACAACCTACGAGCAGTACTTC.

This clonotype appeared a few times. The chain links TRBV12-3 or TRBV12-4 to TRBJ2-2, with 11 positions matching TRBD1. This CDR3 is 15 amino acids long. The V and J ends lost 4 bases and 11 bases, in that order; junction bases with no gene match: 9. The CDR3 region is CASSSGTGGSEELFF. The CDR3 DNA reads TGTGCCAGCAGTTCCGGGACAGGGGGTTCAGAAGAGCTGTTTTTT.

There are many counts of this clonotype. This rearrangement joins TRBV6-5 to TRBJ2-1; possible D gene TRBD2, 5 bases. V lost 6 bases and J 7 bases, leaving 16 bases between the germline ends. This CDR3 spans 14 amino acids. Germline V CDR1 and CDR2: MNHEY, SVGAGI. The DNA for the CDR3 is TGTGCCAGCAGCCCAAGATCGGGAAGGAATGAGCAGTTCTTC. This gives the protein CASSPRSGRNEQFF.

This clonotype was recorded many times. The junction differs from germline at one of its ends, possibly a read error. The rearrangement joins TRBV20-1 to TRBJ2-7; 11 positions agree with TRBD2. The germline CDR1 and CDR2 sequences are DFQATT and SNEGSKA (reference sequence). The CDR3 consists of 15 residues. The CDR3 DNA is TGCAGTGCCAGAGCTAGCGGGGGGTCGCGCTACGAGCAGTACTTC. Amino acid sequence: CSARASGGSRYEQYF.

The sample holds many counts of this clonotype. V gene TRBV7-2 combines with J gene TRBJ1-6, with D unresolved. Germline CDR1 and CDR2: SGHTA and FQGNSA. V was shortened by 1 base and J by 7 bases, with 8 bases between the two germline ends. This CDR3 region has 14 residues. CDR3 nucleotides: TGTGCCAGCAGCTTAGACACGAAGAATTCACCCCTCCACTTT. It specifies CASSLDTKNSPLHF.